This T cell receptor beta chain was observed in a study of T cells in narcolepsy. General study findings and limits: Autoreactive HCRT-specific and TRIB2-specific clonotypes were marked in same-patient CSF-versus-blood CD4+ comparisons.

TCRdb's table, derived via immunoSEQ multiplex PCR, lists solely in-frame clones and lacks some. Of about 40,000 clones listed, about 91% are singletons. Remarks on this clone: The antigen is undetermined.

The V segment lost 8 bases and the J segment 1 base; nucleotides outside the gene matches: 10. CDR1 and CDR2 from the germline V gene are SGHAT and FQNNGV. The CDR3 is made up of 16 amino acids. Sequencing input: CD45RA- memory CD4+ T cells from PBMCs. This TCR was sampled from a human donor with narcolepsy. The chain uses TRBV11-2 and TRBJ2-5, with 10 bases fitting TRBD2. DNA for the CDR3: TGTGCCAGCTCGACCGGACTAGCGGTAACCCAAGAGACCCAGTACTTC. Translating gives CASSTGLAVTQETQYF.